This TCR beta chain was profiled in a study of blood T cell repertoires in COVID-19 (dated by TCRdb to between 2020 and 2021). Regarding the research as a whole: Samples from collaborators originated in the United States, Italy and Spain and spanned both the acute and convalescent phases of COVID-19. Where available, HLA class I and class II types were taken from metadata supplied by the sample provider and were not determined by assay-based typing. Subjects who had been exposed to COVID-19, were actively infected with it, or had recovered from it provided the deeply sampled blood TCRbeta repertoires that made up the dataset. Nearly every sample came with metadata listing a de-identified subject ID, COVID-19 status, age in years and sex. The prospective study material was composed of cDNA or gDNA derived from T cells, B-cell-depleted T cells, or PBMCs. Samples were obtained from the ongoing ImmuneRACE study (first 160 participants) and from about 1,300 subjects provided by 6 global collaborators. The repertoires were released in a freely available public database meant as a resource for research on the immune response to SARS-CoV-2.

Each collaborating institution followed its own protocols to collect whole blood in K2EDTA tubes. For TCRbeta analysis, collaborators shipped samples in one of three forms: frozen whole blood, isolated PBMCs, or DNA extracted from either of those sample types. V is cut by 7 bases and J by 7 bases, and the space between the germline ends is 16 bases. From the cysteine through the phenylalanine, the CDR3 covers 13 amino acids. The CDR3 DNA has 39 bases and is translated from base 1. In the germline V gene, CDR1 corresponds to MNHEY and CDR2 to SVGAGI. What the authors observed across the whole study: Clinical and demographic metadata were provided uncurated, with the amount varying by source and participant.

Worth noting for this clone: Its antigen is currently not known. No base quality values were provided; no much bigger clone lies one nucleotide off.

TCRbeta CDR3 regions were amplified from genomic DNA using the immunoSEQ Assay, a bias-controlled multiplex PCR. The paper's processing steps were these. The number of nucleated cells in each sample was estimated from the amplification of reference gene primers within the assay. To quantify the absolute abundance of each unique TCRbeta CDR3 rearrangement, sequence reads were collapsed and filtered. For each sample, productive Simpson clonality was calculated as the square root of Simpson's diversity index across productive rearrangements. TCRdb provides this immuneACCESS table in a form limited to in-frame rearrangements. Some clones are lacking; in checked studies, under half of them reflect an unresolved V gene, and why the rest are absent is not known. V, J and clone size derive from that table, while D and trimming were established from the DNA sequence. For this sample there are tens of thousands of clones; more than 85% appear just once. The ten largest clones represent 5.5% to 7% of the sample.

The sequence derives from a woman of 80 years or more with acute or convalescent COVID-19. The material sequenced was peripheral blood. The chain uses TRBV6-5 and TRBJ1-1; TRBD1 is a possible D gene, resting on 5 matching bases. The CDR3 corresponds to CASTASRASEAFF. The DNA reads as follows: TGTGCCAGCACCGCGTCCAGGGCCAGTGAAGCTTTCTTT.